This note documents a single TCR beta chain sequence. These data come from a study of blood T cell repertoires in COVID-19. Looking at the study overall: From T cells, B-cell-depleted T cells, or PBMCs came the material, which was cDNA or gDNA.

Per the germline V gene, CDR1 is MNHEY and CDR2 is SVGEGT. The CDR3 is made up of 15 amino acids. V was shortened by 0 bases and J by 7 bases, with 13 bases between the two germline ends. Authors' data handling: The assay estimated nucleated cells by amplifying reference gene primers. Clones were read by immunoSEQ multiplex PCR, and TCRdb kept only the in-frame ones, dropping some. V and J calls and clone size are those listed in that table; D and trimming were worked out from the DNA. The table shows tens of thousands of clones, with nearly 90% occurring only once. The sample was peripheral blood. This clonotype was obtained from a man aged 45-60 years with active COVID-19. V and J are TRBV6-2 or TRBV6-3 and TRBJ1-5; the D is unclear. CDR3 region: CASSYSGQASQPQHF. The CDR3 DNA follows: TGTGCCAGCAGTTACTCGGGCCAGGCATCCCAGCCCCAGCATTTT.